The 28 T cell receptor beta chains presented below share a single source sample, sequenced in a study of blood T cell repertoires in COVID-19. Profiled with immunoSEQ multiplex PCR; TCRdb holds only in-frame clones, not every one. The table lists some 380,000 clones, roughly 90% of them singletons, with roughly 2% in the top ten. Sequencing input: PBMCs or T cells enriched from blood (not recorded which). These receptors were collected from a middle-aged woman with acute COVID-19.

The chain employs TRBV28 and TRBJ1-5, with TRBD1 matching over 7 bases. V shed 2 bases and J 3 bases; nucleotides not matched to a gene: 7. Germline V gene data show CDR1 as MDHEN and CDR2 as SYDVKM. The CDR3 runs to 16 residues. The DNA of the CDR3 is TGTGCCAGCAGTTTACCCGGGACAGCCTACAATCAGCCCCAGCATTTT. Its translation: CASSLPGTAYNQPQHF.

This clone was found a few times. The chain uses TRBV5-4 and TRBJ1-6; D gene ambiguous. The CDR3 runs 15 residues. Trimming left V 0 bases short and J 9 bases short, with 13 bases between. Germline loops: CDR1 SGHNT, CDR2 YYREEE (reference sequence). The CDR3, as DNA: TGTGCCAGCAGCTTGGCCGAGGGTGGTGGTTCACCCCTCCACTTT. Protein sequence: CASSLAEGGGSPLHF.

In DNA, the CDR3 is TGTGCCACCACCCCCATAGTTCGCACCTCTGGGGCCAACGTCCTGACTTTC. The encoded protein is CATTPIVRTSGANVLTF. V usage is TRBV15 and J usage is TRBJ2-6; D gene ambiguous. With 7 bases removed from V and 0 bases from J, the gap between germline ends came to 16 bases. Germline V CDR1 and CDR2: LNHNV, YYDKDF (reference sequence). The CDR3 has 17 residues.

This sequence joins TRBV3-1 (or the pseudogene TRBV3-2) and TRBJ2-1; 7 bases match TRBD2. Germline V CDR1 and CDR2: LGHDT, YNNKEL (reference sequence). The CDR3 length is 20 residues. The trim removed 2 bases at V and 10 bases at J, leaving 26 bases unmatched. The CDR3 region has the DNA TGTGCCAGCAGCCAAACCCCATGGGTTGGCGGGGGACCTCAATCGGGCGAGCAGTTCTTC. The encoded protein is CASSQTPWVGGGPQSGEQFF.

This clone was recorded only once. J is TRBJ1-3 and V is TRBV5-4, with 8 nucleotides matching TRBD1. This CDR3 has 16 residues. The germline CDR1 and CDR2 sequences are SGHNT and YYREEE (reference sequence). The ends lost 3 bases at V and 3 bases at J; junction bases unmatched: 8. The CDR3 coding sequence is TGTGCCAGCAGCTCCGGACAGGGTCGAAGTGGAAACACCATATATTTT. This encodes CASSSGQGRSGNTIYF.

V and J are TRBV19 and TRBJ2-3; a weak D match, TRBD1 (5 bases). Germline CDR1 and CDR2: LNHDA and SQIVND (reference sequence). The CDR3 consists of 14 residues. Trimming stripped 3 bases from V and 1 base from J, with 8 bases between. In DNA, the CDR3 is TGTGCCAGTAGTATTTCGACAGGCACAGATACGCAGTATTTT. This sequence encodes CASSISTGTDTQYF.

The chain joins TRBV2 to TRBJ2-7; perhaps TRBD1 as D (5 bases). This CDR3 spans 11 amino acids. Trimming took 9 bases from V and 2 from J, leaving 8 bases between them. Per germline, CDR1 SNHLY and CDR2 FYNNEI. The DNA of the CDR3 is TGTGCCAGTGACAGAGCCTACGAGCAGTACTTC. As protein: CASDRAYEQYF.

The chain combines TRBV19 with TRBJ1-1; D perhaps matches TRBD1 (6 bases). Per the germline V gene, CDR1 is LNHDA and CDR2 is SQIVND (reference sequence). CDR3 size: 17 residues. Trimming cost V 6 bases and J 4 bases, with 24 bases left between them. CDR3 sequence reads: CASSWRTDLGRITEAFF. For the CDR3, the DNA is TGTGCCAGTAGCTGGAGGACAGATTTGGGCCGAATCACTGAAGCTTTCTTT.

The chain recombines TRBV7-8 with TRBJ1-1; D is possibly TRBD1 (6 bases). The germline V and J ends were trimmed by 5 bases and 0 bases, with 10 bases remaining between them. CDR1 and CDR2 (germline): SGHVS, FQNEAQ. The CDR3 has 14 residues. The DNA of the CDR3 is TGTGCCAGCAGCCGAGACAGGTTGAACACTGAAGCTTTCTTT. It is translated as CASSRDRLNTEAFF.

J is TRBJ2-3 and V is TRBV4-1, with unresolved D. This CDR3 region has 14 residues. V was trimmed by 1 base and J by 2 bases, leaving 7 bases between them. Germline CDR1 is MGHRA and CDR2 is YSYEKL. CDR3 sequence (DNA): TGCGCCAGCAGCCAAGTTAGAGCCACAGATACGCAGTATTTT. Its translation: CASSQVRATDTQYF.

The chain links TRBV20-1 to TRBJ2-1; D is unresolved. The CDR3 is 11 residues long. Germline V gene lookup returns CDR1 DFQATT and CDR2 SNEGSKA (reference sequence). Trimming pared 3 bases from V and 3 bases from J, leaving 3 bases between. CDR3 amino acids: CSASYYNEQFF. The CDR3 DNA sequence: TGCAGTGCTAGCTACTACAATGAGCAGTTCTTC.

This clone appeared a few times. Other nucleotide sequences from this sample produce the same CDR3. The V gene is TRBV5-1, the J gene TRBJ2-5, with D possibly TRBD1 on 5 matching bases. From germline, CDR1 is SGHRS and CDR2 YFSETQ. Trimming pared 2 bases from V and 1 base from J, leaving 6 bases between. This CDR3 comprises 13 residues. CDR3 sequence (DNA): TGCGCCAGCAGCTTTCAGGGCCAAGAGACCCAGTACTTC. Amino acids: CASSFQGQETQYF.

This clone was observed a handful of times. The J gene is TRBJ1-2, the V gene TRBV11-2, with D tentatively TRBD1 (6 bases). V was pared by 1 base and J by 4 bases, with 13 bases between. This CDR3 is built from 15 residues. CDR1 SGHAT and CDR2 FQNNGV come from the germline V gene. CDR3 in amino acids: CASSLGMGASYGYTF. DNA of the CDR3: TGTGCCAGCAGCTTAGGAATGGGGGCCTCCTATGGCTACACCTTC.

CDR3 nucleotide sequence: TGTGCCAGCAGGGTGGGGAGGGGACAAAATTCACCCCTCCACTTT. The encoded protein is CASRVGRGQNSPLHF. V usage is TRBV11-2 and J usage is TRBJ1-6; D perhaps matches TRBD1 (6 bases). From germline, CDR1 is SGHAT and CDR2 FQNNGV. Trimming cost V 6 bases and J 7 bases, with 16 bases left between them. The CDR3 spans 15 residues.

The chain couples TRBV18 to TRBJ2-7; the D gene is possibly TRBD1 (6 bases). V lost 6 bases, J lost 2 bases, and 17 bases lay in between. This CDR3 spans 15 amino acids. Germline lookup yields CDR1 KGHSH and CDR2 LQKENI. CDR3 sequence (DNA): TGTGCCAGCTCCCCTACCGGGGACAAAGCCTACGAGCAGTACTTC. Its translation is CASSPTGDKAYEQYF. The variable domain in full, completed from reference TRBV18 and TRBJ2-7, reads NAGVMQNPRHLVRRRGQEARLRCSPMKGHSHVYWYRQLPEEGLKFMVYLQKENIIDESGMPKERFSAEFPKEGPSILRIQQVVRGDSAAYFCASSPTGDKAYEQYFGPGTRLTVT.

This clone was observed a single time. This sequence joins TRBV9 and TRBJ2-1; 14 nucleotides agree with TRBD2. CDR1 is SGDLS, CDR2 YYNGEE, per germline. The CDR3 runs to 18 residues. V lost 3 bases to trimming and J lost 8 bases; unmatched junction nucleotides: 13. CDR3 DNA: TGTGCCAGCAGCGAGGCAGACAGACTAGCGGGGGGGCCGGATGAGCAGTTCTTC. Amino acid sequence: CASSEADRLAGGPDEQFF.

DNA for the CDR3: TGCGCCAGCAGCTCGGGACAGTATTCCTACGAGCAGTACTTC. It specifies CASSSGQYSYEQYF. The chain employs TRBV5-1 and TRBJ2-7; 7 positions match TRBD1. Germline lookup yields CDR1 SGHRS and CDR2 YFSETQ. This CDR3 is built from 14 residues. The V and J ends lost 3 bases and 1 base, in that order; junction bases with no gene match: 4.

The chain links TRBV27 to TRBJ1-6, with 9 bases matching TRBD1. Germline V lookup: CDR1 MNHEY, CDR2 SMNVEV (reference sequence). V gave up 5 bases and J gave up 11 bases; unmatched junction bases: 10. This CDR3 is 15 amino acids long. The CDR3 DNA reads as TGTGCCAGCAGTCCGCTTAGGGACAGGGTTGCACCCCTCCACTTT. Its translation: CASSPLRDRVAPLHF.

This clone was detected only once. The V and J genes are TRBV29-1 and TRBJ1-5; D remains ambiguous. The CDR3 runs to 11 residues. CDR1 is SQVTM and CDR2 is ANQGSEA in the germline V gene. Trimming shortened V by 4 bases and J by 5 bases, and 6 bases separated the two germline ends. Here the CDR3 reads CSVGGDQPQHF. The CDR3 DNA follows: TGCAGCGTTGGGGGAGATCAGCCCCAGCATTTT.

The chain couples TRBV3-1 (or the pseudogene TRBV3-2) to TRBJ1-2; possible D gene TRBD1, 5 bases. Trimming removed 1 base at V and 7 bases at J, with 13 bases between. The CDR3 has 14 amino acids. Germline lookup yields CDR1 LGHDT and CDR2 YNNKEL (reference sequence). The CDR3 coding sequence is TGTGCCAGCAGCCAAGGTTTAGGGGAGGTTGGCTACACCTTC. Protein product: CASSQGLGEVGYTF.

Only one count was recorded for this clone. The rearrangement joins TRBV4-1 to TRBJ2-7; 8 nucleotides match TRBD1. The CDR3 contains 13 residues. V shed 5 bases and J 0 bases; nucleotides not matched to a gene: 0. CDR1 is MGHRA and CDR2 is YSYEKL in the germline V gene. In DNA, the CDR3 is TGCGCCAGCAGCGGACAGGGCTCCTACGAGCAGTACTTC. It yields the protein CASSGQGSYEQYF.

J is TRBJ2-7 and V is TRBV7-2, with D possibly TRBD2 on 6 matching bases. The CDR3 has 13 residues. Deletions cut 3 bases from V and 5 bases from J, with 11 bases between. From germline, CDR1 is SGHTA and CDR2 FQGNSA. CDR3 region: CASSLRGPDEQYF. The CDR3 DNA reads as TGTGCCAGCAGCTTGCGGGGTCCGGACGAGCAGTACTTC.

CDR3 residues: CSASTHGSGTDTQYF. DNA of the CDR3: TGCAGTGCTAGTACCCACGGGTCGGGCACAGATACGCAGTATTTT. The genes are TRBV20-1 and TRBJ2-3; no definite D call. Germline lookup yields CDR1 DFQATT and CDR2 SNEGSKA (reference sequence). The V gene lost 3 bases and the J gene lost 1 base, with 14 bases spanning the gap. This CDR3 comprises 15 residues.

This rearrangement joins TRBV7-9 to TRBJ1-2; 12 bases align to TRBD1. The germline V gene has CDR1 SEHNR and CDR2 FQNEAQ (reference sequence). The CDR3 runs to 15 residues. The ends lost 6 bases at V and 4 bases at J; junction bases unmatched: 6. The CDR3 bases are TGTGCCAGCAGACACGGGACAGGGGGCGTCTATGGCTACACCTTC. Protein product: CASRHGTGGVYGYTF.

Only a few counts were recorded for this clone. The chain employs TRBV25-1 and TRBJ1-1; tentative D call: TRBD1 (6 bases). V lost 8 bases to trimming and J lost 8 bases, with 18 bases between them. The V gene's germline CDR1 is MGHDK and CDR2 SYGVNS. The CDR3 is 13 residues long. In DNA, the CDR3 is TGTGCCAGCGCGGCCGGGACAAGGGGAGAAGCTTTCTTT. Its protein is CASAAGTRGEAFF. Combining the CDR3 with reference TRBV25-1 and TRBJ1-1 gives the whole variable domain EADIYQTPRYLVIGTGKKITLECSQTMGHDKMYWYQQDPGMELHLIHYSYGVNSTEKGDLSSESTVSRIRTEHFPLTLESARPSHTSQYLCASAAGTRGEAFFGQGTRLTVV.

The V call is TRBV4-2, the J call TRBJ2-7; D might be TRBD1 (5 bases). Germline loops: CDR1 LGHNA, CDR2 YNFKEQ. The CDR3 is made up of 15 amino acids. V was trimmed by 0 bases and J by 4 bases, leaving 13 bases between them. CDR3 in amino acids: CASSQDWGPTYEQYF. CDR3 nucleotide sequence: TGTGCCAGCAGCCAAGATTGGGGCCCCACTTACGAGCAGTACTTC.

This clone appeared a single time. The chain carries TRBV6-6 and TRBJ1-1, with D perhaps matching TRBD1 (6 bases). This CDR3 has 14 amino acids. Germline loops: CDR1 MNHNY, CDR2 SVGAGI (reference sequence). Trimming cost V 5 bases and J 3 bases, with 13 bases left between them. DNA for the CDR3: TGTGCCAGCAGTCAGCAGGGGCGGGACACTGAAGCTTTCTTT. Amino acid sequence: CASSQQGRDTEAFF.

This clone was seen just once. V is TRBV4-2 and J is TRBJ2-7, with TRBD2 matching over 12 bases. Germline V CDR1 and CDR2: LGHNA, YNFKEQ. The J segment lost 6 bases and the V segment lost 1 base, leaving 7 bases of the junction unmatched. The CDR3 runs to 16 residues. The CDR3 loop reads CASSQGASGGASEQYF. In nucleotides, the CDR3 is TGTGCCAGCAGCCAAGGAGCTAGCGGGGGGGCCTCCGAGCAGTACTTC.